This TCR beta chain was profiled in a study of graft-versus-host responses after intestinal transplantation. Broader study findings: Recipient marrow held GvH clones, some first seen in ileum or blood.

Assay: immunoSEQ multiplex PCR; the TCRdb copy retains only in-frame clones and omits some. The table shows tens of thousands of clones, with more than 70% occurring only once. The CDR3 covers 13 residues. CDR1 is MNHNS and CDR2 is SASEGT in the germline V gene. V dropped 0 bases and J dropped 8 bases, with 10 bases sitting between them. Turning to this clone: Its matching antigen is unknown.

Sequencing used unstimulated CD8+ T cells sorted from spleen or lymph node cells, obtained before intestinal transplant. This TCR came from a human donor who received an intestinal transplant. This chain connects TRBV6-1 to TRBJ1-1; D gene uncertain. CDR3 sequence reads: CASSEAHGLEAFF. The CDR3 nucleotides read TGTGCCAGCAGTGAAGCGCACGGGTTGGAAGCTTTCTTT.